This record looks at one T cell receptor (beta chain) sequence and its context. These data originate in a study of blood T cell repertoires in COVID-19. Overall study: Spain, Italy and the United States supplied samples that represented acute and convalescent COVID-19.

Per the germline V gene, CDR1 is MDHEN and CDR2 is SYDVKM. The CDR3 extends over 14 amino acids. V lost 2 bases, J lost 5 bases, and 13 bases lay in between. Clones were read by immunoSEQ multiplex PCR, and TCRdb kept only the in-frame ones, dropping some. The table includes around 100,000 clones, around four fifths detected once. Sequenced input: peripheral blood. This TCR was recovered from a man in his sixties or seventies with active or convalescent COVID-19. This sequence joins TRBV28 and TRBJ2-7; tentatively, D is TRBD1 (5 bases). The CDR3 DNA is TGTGCCAGCAGTTTAAGTCAGGGATCAGACGAGCAGTACTTC. Its translation: CASSLSQGSDEQYF.